This T cell receptor (beta chain) came from a study of cytomegalovirus exposure and HLA in healthy donors. General study findings and limits: A highly shared variant cluster was judged a likely technical artifact. Among the most significant clusters, several appeared linked to common viral pathogens in a later analysis. In presence/absence analyses, roughly uniform sequencing depth across donors was assumed. The authors later linked a missense DCLRE1C variant to TCR beta V- and J-gene trimming.

Researchers ran the PCR with 60 Vbeta and 13 Jbeta primers. The repertoire was sequenced with immunoSEQ multiplex PCR; TCRdb's copy has only in-frame clones and lacks some. The sample totals some 56,000 clones. In germline, CDR1 is KGHSH, CDR2 LQKENI. The CDR3 runs 14 residues. Trimming shortened V by 2 bases and J by 0 bases, and 8 bases separated the two germline ends. About this clone: Antigen unknown.

The sample comprised PBMCs. This receptor was obtained from a young woman in good health and CMV-seropositive. This sequence joins TRBV18 and TRBJ2-7; unclear D gene. In DNA, the CDR3 is TGTGCCAGCTCACCAACCCCCAGCTCCTACGAGCAGTACTTC. Translated, it gives CASSPTPSSYEQYF. Full variable domain (remainder filled in from reference TRBV18 and TRBJ2-7): NAGVMQNPRHLVRRRGQEARLRCSPMKGHSHVYWYRQLPEEGLKFMVYLQKENIIDESGMPKERFSAEFPKEGPSILRIQQVVRGDSAAYFCASSPTPSSYEQYFGPGTRLTVT.